The sequence of this TCR beta chain was determined in a study of blood T cell repertoires in COVID-19. Study-wide background: Italy, Spain and the United States were the sources of the convalescent and acute COVID-19 samples. PBMCs, B-cell-depleted T cells, or T cells provided the cDNA or gDNA that made up the material.

Germline CDR1 and CDR2: LGHDT and YNNKEL (reference sequence). The CDR3 runs to 15 residues. After removal of 1 base from V and 3 bases from J, the junction contained 4 bases not matched to a gene. Study processing details: Scientists estimated how many nucleated cells there were by amplifying reference gene primers. Repertoires were generated with immunoSEQ multiplex PCR, while TCRdb's copy carries only in-frame clones and drops some. That table supplies the V and J calls and clone size; D and trimming were determined from the DNA. The sample consists of about 170,000 clones, around 85% of them appearing once.

The sample taken for sequencing was peripheral blood. The chain joins TRBV3-1 (or the pseudogene TRBV3-2) to TRBJ1-2; 8 nucleotides align to TRBD1. The clonotype comes from a man aged 55 to 69 who had recovered from COVID-19. The CDR3 here is CASSQVDRGYYGYTF. The CDR3 coding sequence is TGTGCCAGCAGCCAAGTTGACAGGGGATACTATGGCTACACCTTC.